This entry is about one T cell receptor (beta chain). The data derive from a study of control samples from healthy donors and cancer patients. The data were produced by immunoSEQ multiplex PCR, yet TCRdb's version contains in-frame clones alone and is incomplete. Here the sample spans 170,000 or so clones, just under 95% being singletons. CDR3 length: 15 amino acids. V shed 4 bases and J shed 8 bases, with 21 bases lying between them. CDR1 SGHNT and CDR2 YYREEE come from the germline V gene (reference sequence). This chain uses TRBV5-4 with TRBJ1-2, with D tentatively TRBD1 (5 bases). The TCR comes from a man between 18 and 35 years old in good health. What was sequenced was blood. CDR3 residues: CASSASGLVTMGYTF. The CDR3 DNA follows: TGTGCCAGCAGCGCCTCGGGACTAGTAACTATGGGCTACACCTTC.